This is a list of T cell receptor beta chains from one sample in a study of somatic mutations in cytotoxic T cells in rheumatoid arthritis. TCRdb's copy holds only in-frame clones and misses some; the assay was immunoSEQ multiplex PCR. This table holds approximately 20,000 clones, almost 85% found once. The sequencing sample was made of CD8+ T cells sorted from blood. These receptors all come from a woman between 45 and 65 years old in good health. Both conserved end residues are part of each CDR3. Each record gives: CDR3 DNA, CDR3 protein, D gene, J gene, V gene, clone size. The D gene is left open where the match is weak. Clone size is stated in some rows and not others, as once, few, many or a class when expanded.

cdr3_nt: TGTGCCAGCAGTTATCTAGCGGACAGCTCCTACGAGCAGTACTTC; cdr3_aa: CASSYLADSSYEQYF; d_call: .; j_call: TRBJ2-7; v_call: TRBV6-5; clone_size: .
cdr3_nt: TGTGCCACCCAGCTGAACACCGGGGAGCTGTTTTTT; cdr3_aa: CATQLNTGELFF; d_call: .; j_call: TRBJ2-2; v_call: TRBV6-1; clone_size: .
cdr3_nt: TGCGCCAGCAGCTTGGTTGGGACAGGGGGCAATGAGCAGTTCTTC; cdr3_aa: CASSLVGTGGNEQFF; d_call: TRBD1; j_call: TRBJ2-1; v_call: TRBV5-1; clone_size: .
cdr3_nt: TGCGCCAGCAGCCAAGGGGCGAACACTGAAGCTTTCTTT; cdr3_aa: CASSQGANTEAFF; d_call: .; j_call: TRBJ1-1; v_call: TRBV4-1; clone_size: .
cdr3_nt: TGTGCCAGCAGCTTGAGGCAGACCTACGAGCAGTACTTC; cdr3_aa: CASSLRQTYEQYF; d_call: .; j_call: TRBJ2-7; v_call: TRBV7-9; clone_size: .
cdr3_nt: TGTGCCAGTAGTATACCGGACGAGACAGGCAACAATCAGCCCCAGCATTTT; cdr3_aa: CASSIPDETGNNQPQHF; d_call: .; j_call: TRBJ1-5; v_call: TRBV19; clone_size: few
cdr3_nt: TGTGCCAGCAGCAAAGGGTCCGCTACTCTTCCCTCCTACGAGCAGTACTTC; cdr3_aa: CASSKGSATLPSYEQYF; d_call: .; j_call: TRBJ2-7; v_call: TRBV21-1; clone_size: .
cdr3_nt: TGTGCCAGCAGTTTATCGCCCGGGACAGGGCGCTCCGAGCAGTACTTC; cdr3_aa: CASSLSPGTGRSEQYF; d_call: TRBD1; j_call: TRBJ2-7; v_call: TRBV27; clone_size: .
cdr3_nt: TGTGCCAGCAGTGACCCCGACAGGATATACCTTAATTCACCCCTCCACTTT; cdr3_aa: CASSDPDRIYLNSPLHF; d_call: .; j_call: TRBJ1-6; v_call: TRBV6-4; clone_size: .
cdr3_nt: TGTGCCAGCAGCTTAGGAAGTATTGGGACTGAAGCTTTCTTT; cdr3_aa: CASSLGSIGTEAFF; d_call: .; j_call: TRBJ1-1; v_call: TRBV5-6; clone_size: .
cdr3_nt: TGTGCCAGCAGTTGGACTGGGGGGGGGAACACTGAAGCTTTCTTT; cdr3_aa: CASSWTGGGNTEAFF; d_call: .; j_call: TRBJ1-1; v_call: TRBV5-5; clone_size: .
cdr3_nt: TGTGCCAGTGCCACAGGGACAGGGTATAATCAGCCCCAGCATTTT; cdr3_aa: CASATGTGYNQPQHF; d_call: TRBD1; j_call: TRBJ1-5; v_call: TRBV19; clone_size: .
cdr3_nt: TGCGCCAGCAGCCAAGATCCGGGTTCGGGCACTGAAGCTTTCTTT; cdr3_aa: CASSQDPGSGTEAFF; d_call: .; j_call: TRBJ1-1; v_call: TRBV4-1; clone_size: .
cdr3_nt: TGTGCCAGCAGTGAAGAGGCAGGCTCTGGGGCCAACGTCCTGACTTTC; cdr3_aa: CASSEEAGSGANVLTF; d_call: .; j_call: TRBJ2-6; v_call: TRBV6-1; clone_size: .
cdr3_nt: TGTGCCAGCAGCGTAGCGGGGGGCGCCCCCAATGAGCAGTTCTTC; cdr3_aa: CASSVAGGAPNEQFF; d_call: .; j_call: TRBJ2-1; v_call: TRBV9; clone_size: .
cdr3_nt: TGTGCCAGCTCCCCCGGGATGGAGAACACCGGGGAGCTGTTTTTT; cdr3_aa: CASSPGMENTGELFF; d_call: .; j_call: TRBJ2-2; v_call: TRBV6-1; clone_size: .
cdr3_nt: TGTGCCAGCAGCGTAGAAGGGGAGGATGAAAAACTGTTTTTT; cdr3_aa: CASSVEGEDEKLFF; d_call: .; j_call: TRBJ1-4; v_call: TRBV9; clone_size: once
cdr3_nt: TGTGCCACCAGCAGAGATTTAGCTCCGGATACGCAGTATTTT; cdr3_aa: CATSRDLAPDTQYF; d_call: .; j_call: TRBJ2-3; v_call: TRBV15; clone_size: .
cdr3_nt: TGTGCCAGCAGCCGTTCCGGTCTGAGCTATGGCTACACCTTC; cdr3_aa: CASSRSGLSYGYTF; d_call: .; j_call: TRBJ1-2; v_call: TRBV27; clone_size: .
cdr3_nt: TGTGCCACCACGGACAGGGGGTCTACTAATACGCAGTATTTT; cdr3_aa: CATTDRGSTNTQYF; d_call: TRBD1; j_call: TRBJ2-3; v_call: TRBV5-4; clone_size: .
cdr3_nt: TGTGCCTTCGGCGGTGTCCTGGTAAACGAGCAGTACTTC; cdr3_aa: CAFGGVLVNEQYF; d_call: .; j_call: TRBJ2-7; v_call: TRBV30; clone_size: once
cdr3_nt: TGTGCCAGCAGCTTAGCGAGCACAGGTGCTGAAGCTTTCTTT; cdr3_aa: CASSLASTGAEAFF; d_call: .; j_call: TRBJ1-1; v_call: TRBV7-9; clone_size: once
cdr3_nt: TGTGCCAGCAGGCGACAGCCAACAGATACGCAGTATTTT; cdr3_aa: CASRRQPTDTQYF; d_call: .; j_call: TRBJ2-3; v_call: TRBV28; clone_size: .
cdr3_nt: TGCAGCGCCCCAGGACAGATCTATGGCTACACCTTC; cdr3_aa: CSAPGQIYGYTF; d_call: .; j_call: TRBJ1-2; v_call: TRBV29-1; clone_size: .
cdr3_nt: TGTGCCAGCAGTGAACCGACAGCCTACAATGAACAGTTCTTC; cdr3_aa: CASSEPTAYNEQFF; d_call: .; j_call: TRBJ2-1; v_call: TRBV6-1; clone_size: .
cdr3_nt: TGTGCCAGCAGTGAATCTGGACAGGAGTACTACGAGCAGTACTTC; cdr3_aa: CASSESGQEYYEQYF; d_call: TRBD1; j_call: TRBJ2-7; v_call: TRBV2; clone_size: .
cdr3_nt: TGTGCCAGCAGTACCCGGGACTTGTCCTACAATGAGCAGTTCTTC; cdr3_aa: CASSTRDLSYNEQFF; d_call: .; j_call: TRBJ2-1; v_call: TRBV6-6; clone_size: .
cdr3_nt: TGTGCCAGCAGCTATGGGGACGGGGAAAATCAGCCCCAGCATTTT; cdr3_aa: CASSYGDGENQPQHF; d_call: .; j_call: TRBJ1-5; v_call: TRBV11-2; clone_size: .
cdr3_nt: TGTGCCAGCAGCGTAGGCACAGGTGGAACCTACGAGCAGTACTTC; cdr3_aa: CASSVGTGGTYEQYF; d_call: .; j_call: TRBJ2-7; v_call: TRBV9; clone_size: .